Sequencing of this T cell receptor beta chain was carried out in a study of CD8 T cells in ankylosing spondylitis. Study-wide results and caveats: The authors reported significant enrichment of disease-linked clones in matched ankylosing spondylitis synovial fluid.

This clonotype was found many times. Antigen: not known. Trimming removed 6 bases from V and 0 bases from J; junction bases left unmatched: 9. The CDR3 has 16 amino acids. From germline, CDR1 is DFQATT and CDR2 SNEGSKA (reference sequence). Using quantitative 5'-RACE with molecular barcodes, the authors made TCR beta libraries. Using its own MiXCR run on the 5' RACE reads, TCRdb lists one record per CDR3 protein. The repertoire holds approximately 340,000 distinct CDR3 sequences, about 15% seen once, with about 1% in the top ten. The V and J genes are TRBV20-1 and TRBJ1-1, with TRBD1 identical over 11 bases. Sequencing input: blood, either unsorted or a sorted T cell fraction (not recorded which). This sequence originates from a male donor with ankylosing spondylitis or in good health (not recorded which). The CDR3 sequence is CSAARTGGFVNTEAFF. The CDR3 DNA reads TGCAGTGCCGCCCGGACAGGGGGCTTCGTGAACACTGAAGCTTTCTTT.